This TCR beta chain originates from a study of T-cell memory formation after mild COVID-19. Across the whole study: Clusters were largely donor specific.

TCRdb ran MiXCR on the 5' RACE reads and lists one entry per CDR3 protein. The sample holds approximately 100,000 distinct CDR3 sequences; about a sixth are singletons and the top ten take more than 25%. The junction had 22 bases not matched to a gene; V was cut back by 7 bases and J by 4 bases. CDR3 length: 20 residues. Germline CDR1 SQVTM, CDR2 ANQGSEA. With regard to this clonotype: Antigen specificity is unknown.

Regarding the study as a whole: Largely, contracting CD4+ clones fell within CM and EM, and contracting CD8+ clones within EMRA. Still unconfirmed is whether the second-wave clones peaking on day 37 recognized SARS-CoV-2. Clones contracting across day 15 to 85 had a balanced CD4/CD8 profile; later expanding clones leaned CD4+.

The sequencing input was PBMCs or a T cell subset sorted from them (not recorded which). This chain connects TRBV29-1 to TRBJ2-3; 14 bases align to TRBD2. The clonotype comes from an adult woman who had mild COVID-19 (a few samples of this study predate the infection). Cell type and time point are not known. CDR3 loop: CSDWFSGLAGGLPGADTQYF. The CDR3 region has the DNA TGCAGCGATTGGTTTTCAGGACTAGCGGGAGGACTCCCCGGGGCAGATACGCAGTATTTT.